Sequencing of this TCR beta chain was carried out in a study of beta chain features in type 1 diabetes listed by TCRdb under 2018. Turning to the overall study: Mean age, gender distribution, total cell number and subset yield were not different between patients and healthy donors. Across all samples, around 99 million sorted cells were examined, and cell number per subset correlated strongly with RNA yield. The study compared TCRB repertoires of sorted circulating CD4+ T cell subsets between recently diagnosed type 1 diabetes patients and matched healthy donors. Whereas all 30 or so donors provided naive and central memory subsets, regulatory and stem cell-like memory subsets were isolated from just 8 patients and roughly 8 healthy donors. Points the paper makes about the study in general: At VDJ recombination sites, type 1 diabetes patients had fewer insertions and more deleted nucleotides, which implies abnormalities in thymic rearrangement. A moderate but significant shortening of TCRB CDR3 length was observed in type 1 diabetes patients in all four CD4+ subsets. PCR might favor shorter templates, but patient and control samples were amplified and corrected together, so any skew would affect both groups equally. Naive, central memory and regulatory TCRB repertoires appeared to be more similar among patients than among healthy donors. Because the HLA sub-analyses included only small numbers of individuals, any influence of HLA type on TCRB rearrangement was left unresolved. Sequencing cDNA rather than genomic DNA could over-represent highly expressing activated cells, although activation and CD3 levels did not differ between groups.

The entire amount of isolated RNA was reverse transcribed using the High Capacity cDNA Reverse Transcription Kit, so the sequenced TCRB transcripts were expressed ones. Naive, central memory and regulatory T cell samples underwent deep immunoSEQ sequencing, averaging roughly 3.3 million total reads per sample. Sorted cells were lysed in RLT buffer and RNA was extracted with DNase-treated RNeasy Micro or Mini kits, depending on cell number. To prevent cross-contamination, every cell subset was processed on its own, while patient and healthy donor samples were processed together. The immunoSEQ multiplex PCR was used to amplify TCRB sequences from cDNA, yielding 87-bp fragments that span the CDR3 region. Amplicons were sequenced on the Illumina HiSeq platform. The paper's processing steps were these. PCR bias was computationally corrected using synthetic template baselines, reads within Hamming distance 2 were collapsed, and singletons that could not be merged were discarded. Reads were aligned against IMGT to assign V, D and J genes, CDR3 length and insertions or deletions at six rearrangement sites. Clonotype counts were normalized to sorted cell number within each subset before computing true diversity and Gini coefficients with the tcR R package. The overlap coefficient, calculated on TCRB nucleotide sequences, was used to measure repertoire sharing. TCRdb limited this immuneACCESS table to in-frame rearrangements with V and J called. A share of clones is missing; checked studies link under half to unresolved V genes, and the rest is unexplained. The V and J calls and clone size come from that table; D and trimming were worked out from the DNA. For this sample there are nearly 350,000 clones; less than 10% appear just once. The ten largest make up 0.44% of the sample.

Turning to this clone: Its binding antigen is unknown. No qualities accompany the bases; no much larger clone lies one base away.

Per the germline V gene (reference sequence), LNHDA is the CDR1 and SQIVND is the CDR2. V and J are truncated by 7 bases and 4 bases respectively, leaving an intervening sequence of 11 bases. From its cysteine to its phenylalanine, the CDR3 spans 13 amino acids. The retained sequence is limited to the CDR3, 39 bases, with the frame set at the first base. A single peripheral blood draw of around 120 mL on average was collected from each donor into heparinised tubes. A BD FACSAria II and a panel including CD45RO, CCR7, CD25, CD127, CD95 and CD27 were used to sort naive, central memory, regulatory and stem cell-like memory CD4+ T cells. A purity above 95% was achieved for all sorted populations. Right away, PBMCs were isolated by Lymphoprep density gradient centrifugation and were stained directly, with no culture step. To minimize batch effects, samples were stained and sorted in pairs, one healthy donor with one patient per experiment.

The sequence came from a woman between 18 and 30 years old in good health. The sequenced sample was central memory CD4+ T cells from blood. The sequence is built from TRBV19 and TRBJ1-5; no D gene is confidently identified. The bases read TGTGCCAGTAACTGGAACCGGAATCAGCCCCAGCATTTT. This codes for CASNWNRNQPQHF.